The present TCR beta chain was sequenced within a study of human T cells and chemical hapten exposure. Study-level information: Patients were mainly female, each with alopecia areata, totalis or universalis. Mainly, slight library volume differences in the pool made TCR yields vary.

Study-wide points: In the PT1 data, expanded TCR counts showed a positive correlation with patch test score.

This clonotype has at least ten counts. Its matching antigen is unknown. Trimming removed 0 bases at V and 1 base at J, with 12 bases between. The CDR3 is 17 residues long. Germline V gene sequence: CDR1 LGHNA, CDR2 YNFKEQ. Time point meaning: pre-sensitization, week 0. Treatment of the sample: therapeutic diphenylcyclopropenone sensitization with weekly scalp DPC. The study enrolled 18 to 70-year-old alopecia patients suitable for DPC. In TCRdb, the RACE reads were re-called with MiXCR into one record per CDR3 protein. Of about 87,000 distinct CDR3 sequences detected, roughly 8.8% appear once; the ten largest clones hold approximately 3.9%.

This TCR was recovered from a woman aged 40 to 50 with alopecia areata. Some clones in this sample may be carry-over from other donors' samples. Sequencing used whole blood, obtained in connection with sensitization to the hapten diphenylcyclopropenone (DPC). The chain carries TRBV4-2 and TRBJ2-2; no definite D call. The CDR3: CASSQEVRPENTGELFF. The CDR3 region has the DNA TGTGCCAGCAGCCAAGAAGTGCGTCCCGAGAACACCGGGGAGCTGTTTTTT.